This TCR beta chain was documented in a study of metastatic and nonmetastatic thyroid tumors. The overall study: Repertoire comparisons spanned blood and tumor or nodule tissue from malignant and benign thyroid patients.

Authors' methods: Between-group CDR3 differences, defined by clinicopathological status, yielded a distant-metastasis classifier for papillary thyroid cancer. TCRdb recomputed clones from the PCR reads via MiXCR. The V and J calls come from TCRdb's annotation, not from the publication. The data show 30,000 to 35,000 clones, with around 32% seen just once and around 30% held by the top ten. V was clipped by 3 bases and J by 4 bases, with 15 bases between them. The CDR3 runs to 14 residues. The germline V gene has CDR1 DFQATT and CDR2 SNEGSKA (reference sequence). Patients had received no treatment of any kind before thyroid surgery. Ten or more counts support this clone. The antigen is unknown. Broader study findings: Across blood and tumor, TCR beta diversity in malignant thyroid tumors was reportedly significantly higher than in benign nodules.

The chain carries TRBV20-1 and TRBJ1-2; a possible D gene is TRBD1 (6 bases). This receptor was obtained from a female donor with papillary thyroid cancer or a benign thyroid nodule (not recorded which). Some clones in this sample may be carry-over from other donors' samples. Sequenced material: blood. The CDR3 DNA follows: TGCAGTGCTAGTCTTACAGGGAACTTCTATGGCTACACCTTC. Its protein product is CSASLTGNFYGYTF.